This TCR beta chain was captured in a study of shared clonotypes between healthy human individuals (dated by TCRdb to the early 2020s). For the wider study: A few men and two women, aged 18 to 49 years, made up the cohort. Between about 0.8 and 9 billion PBMCs per donor were obtained by leukapheresis. For each donor, three plates each were used for CD4 naive and CD4 memory, two plates were used for CD8 naive, and one plate was used for CD8 memory. To estimate repertoire size and how much clonotype sharing occurs between individuals, the study deeply sequenced the blood TCR repertoires of about five healthy adults. Libraries were prepared and TCR repertoires were sequenced by different laboratories using diverse techniques, in order to increase sequencing depth and limit assay-specific biases.

TCR CDR3 regions were amplified from genomic DNA by multiplex PCR using the deep immunoSEQ assay. For each cell subset, the extracted genomic DNA was distributed evenly across all wells of several immunoSEQ 96-well plates, and each plate served as one replicate. For sorted subsets, 200 to 250 ng of genomic DNA, equivalent to 30,000 or so T cell genomes, went into each replicate PCR. Purified libraries were quantified with a Qubit 3.0 fluorometer, sized on a Bioanalyzer 2100, and re-quantified with the KAPA Library Quantification kit. Every immunoSEQ 96-well plate was sequenced on a separate single-read 150-cycle Illumina NextSeq 550 flow cell. The study's processing was this. Because the immunoSEQ output included only junctional sequences and no quality scores, the filtering could not be the same as the filtering used for full-length reads. Sequences were annotated with PyIR, a Python wrapper for IgBLAST v1.9, and V/J genes and CDR3 were assigned using IMGT germline references. Reads with weak V/J assignments (E-value above 1e-6), missing CDR3, stop codons, out-of-frame junctions, or ambiguous translated residues were removed. V3J clonotypes were defined by identical inferred V gene, J gene, and CDR3 amino acid sequence. To compute the percentage overlap between repertoires, the number of shared unique clonotypes was divided by the size of the smaller repertoire. RTK rarefaction, the Chao1 estimator, and Recon v2.1 estimates of unobserved clonotypes were used to assess repertoire richness. Generation probabilities were computed with OLGA for all TCRbeta clonotypes obtained by the gDNA method from a few donors. As stored in TCRdb, this immuneACCESS dataset retains in-frame rearrangements with V and J assigned. A fraction of the clones does not appear; measured against another copy, unresolved V genes explain less than half of the discrepancy, and the remainder lacks a known reason. V, J and clone size were drawn from that table, and D and trimming were deduced from the DNA. The sample includes about 820,000 clones, with over 90% observed a single time. Approximately 25% of the sample is in the top ten clones.

For the CD8 naive samples, CD45RO-negative cells were positively selected for CCR7, yielding a CD45RA+CCR7+ population from which TemRA cells were excluded. Donors were healthy HIV-negative adults with no recently reported acute infections or vaccinations. Every donor was a Caucasian adult living in Nashville, Tennessee, USA. Blood was collected by leukapheresis, and PBMCs were isolated by Ficoll-Histopaque density gradient centrifugation and then cryopreserved in liquid nitrogen vapor phase. Purity and quantity of every magnetically sorted T cell population were checked by analytical flow cytometry. Each sorted fraction had its genomic DNA isolated and then quantified by UV absorbance on a Nanodrop 2000c. For this clone: Its target antigen remains unknown. Base qualities are missing; no much larger clone stands one base away.

CDR1 and CDR2 were assigned from the germline V gene (reference sequence) as GTSNPN and SVGIG. V was cut back by 1 base and J by 5 bases, leaving a gap of 15 bases between them. From its cysteine to its phenylalanine, the CDR3 spans 14 amino acids. The CDR3 DNA has 42 bases and is translated from base 1. Overall study results and their limits: Compared with non-shared clonotypes, clonotypes shared by all four sorted-subset donors had higher generation probabilities. Even with the large sequencing depth, rarefaction of the sorted-subset datasets indicated that sequencing was incomplete. Across a few donors, approximately 5% of naive CD4, roughly 3.3% of naive CD8, around 2.1% of memory CD4, and 0.4% of memory CD8 clonotypes were shared. Pairwise subsampling led to the expectation that sequencing depth would affect the degree of clonotype sharing among donors. Because the study included only a small number of donors, the genetic and exposure-history diversity represented was limited. Estimated clonotype richness was generally larger for naive than for memory subsets. Sampling was restricted to blood, and TCR repertoires in tissues likely differ from the TCR repertoires found in blood.

This TCR derives from a man between 25 and 39 years old in good health. Sequenced sample: naive CD8+ T cells sorted from blood. This specimen's cell subset or site label, interpreted: CD45RA+CCR7+. The V gene is TRBV30 and the J gene is TRBJ2-7, with the D gene too uncertain to name. The sequence in DNA is TGTGCCTGGAGTGGAGGTTGGGCTCAACACGAGCAGTACTTC. It encodes CAWSGGWAQHEQYF.